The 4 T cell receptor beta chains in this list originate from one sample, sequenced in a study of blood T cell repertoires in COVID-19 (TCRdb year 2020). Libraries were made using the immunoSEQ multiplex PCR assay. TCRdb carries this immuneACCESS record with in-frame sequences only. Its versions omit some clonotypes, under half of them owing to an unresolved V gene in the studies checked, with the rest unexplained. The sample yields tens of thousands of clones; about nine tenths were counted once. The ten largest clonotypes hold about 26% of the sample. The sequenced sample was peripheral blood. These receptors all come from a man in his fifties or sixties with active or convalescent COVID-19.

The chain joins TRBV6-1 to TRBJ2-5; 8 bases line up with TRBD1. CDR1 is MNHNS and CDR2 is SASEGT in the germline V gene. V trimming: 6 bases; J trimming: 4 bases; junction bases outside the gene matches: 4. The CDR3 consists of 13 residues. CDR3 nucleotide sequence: TGTGCCAGCAGCCCACAGGGGGGAGAGACCCAGTACTTC. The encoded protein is CASSPQGGETQYF.

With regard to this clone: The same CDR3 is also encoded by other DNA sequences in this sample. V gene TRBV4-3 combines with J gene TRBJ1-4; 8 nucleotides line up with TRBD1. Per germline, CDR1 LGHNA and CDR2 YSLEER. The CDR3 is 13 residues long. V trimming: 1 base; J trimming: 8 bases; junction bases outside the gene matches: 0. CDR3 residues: CASSQGTGEKLFF. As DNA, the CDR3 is TGCGCCAGCAGCCAAGGGACAGGGGAAAAACTGTTTTTT.

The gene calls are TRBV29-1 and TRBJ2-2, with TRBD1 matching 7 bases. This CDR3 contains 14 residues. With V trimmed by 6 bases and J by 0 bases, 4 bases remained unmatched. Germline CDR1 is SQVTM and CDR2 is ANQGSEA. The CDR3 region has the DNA TGCAGCGTGGTGGACAGGTCGAACACCGGGGAGCTGTTTTTT. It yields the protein CSVVDRSNTGELFF.

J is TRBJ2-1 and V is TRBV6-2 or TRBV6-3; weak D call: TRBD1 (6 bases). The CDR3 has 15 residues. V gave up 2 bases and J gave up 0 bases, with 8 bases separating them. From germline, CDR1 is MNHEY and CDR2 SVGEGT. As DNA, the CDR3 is TGTGCCAGCAGTTACGGGGGCTCCTCCTACAATGAGCAGTTCTTC. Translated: CASSYGGSSYNEQFF.